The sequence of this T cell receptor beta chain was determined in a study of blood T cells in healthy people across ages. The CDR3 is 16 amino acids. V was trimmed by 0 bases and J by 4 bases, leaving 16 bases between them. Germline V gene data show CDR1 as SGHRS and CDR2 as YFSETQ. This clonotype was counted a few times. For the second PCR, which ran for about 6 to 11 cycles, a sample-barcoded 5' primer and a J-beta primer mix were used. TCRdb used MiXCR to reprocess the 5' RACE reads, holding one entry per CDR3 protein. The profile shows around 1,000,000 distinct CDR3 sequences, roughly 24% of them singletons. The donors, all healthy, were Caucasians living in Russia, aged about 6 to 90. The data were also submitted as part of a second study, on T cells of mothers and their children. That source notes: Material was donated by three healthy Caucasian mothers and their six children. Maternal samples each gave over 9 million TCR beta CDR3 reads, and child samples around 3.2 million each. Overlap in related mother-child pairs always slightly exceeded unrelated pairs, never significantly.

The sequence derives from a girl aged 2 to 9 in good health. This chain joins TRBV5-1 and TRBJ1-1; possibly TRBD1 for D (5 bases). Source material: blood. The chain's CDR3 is CASSLEAFGGSTEAFF. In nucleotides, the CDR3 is TGCGCCAGCAGCTTGGAAGCGTTTGGGGGATCCACTGAAGCTTTCTTT.